These T cell receptor beta chains were read from a single sample in a study of robustness of blood B and T cell sequencing. TCRdb recomputed calls from the PCR reads with MiXCR, one row per CDR3 protein. This sample has approximately 1,100 distinct CDR3 sequences; about 66% occur once, and the top ten carry over 35%. The sample taken for sequencing was peripheral blood. The receptors shown here come from a human donor in good health. The CDR3 runs from the conserved cysteine through the conserved F or W. The D gene is left open where the match is weak. Only some rows state a clone size, as once, few, many or a class for expanded clones.

v_gene	d_gene	j_gene	abundance	CDR3aa	CDR3nt
TRBV7-6	NA	TRBJ2-1	NA	CASSQGTGGNEQFF	TGTGCCAGCTCCCAAGGTACCGGAGGGAATGAGCAGTTCTTC
TRBV5-4	NA	TRBJ2-4	NA	CASSLEPGTLAKNIQYF	TGTGCCAGCAGCTTGGAACCCGGGACCCTAGCCAAAAACATTCAGTACTTC
TRBV12-3/TRBV12-4	TRBD1	TRBJ2-7	few	CASRRGQSYEQYF	TGTGCCAGCAGACGGGGACAGTCCTACGAGCAGTACTTC
TRBV10-3	NA	TRBJ1-1	NA	CAIRGSGTDTEAFF	TGTGCCATCAGGGGTTCAGGGACGGACACTGAAGCTTTCTTT
TRBV20-1	NA	TRBJ2-7	NA	CSATDQETVYEQYF	TGCAGTGCTACCGATCAGGAGACCGTCTACGAGCAGTACTTC
TRBV12-5	TRBD1	TRBJ2-3	NA	CASGLLQGRDTQYF	TGTGCTAGTGGGTTGCTACAGGGGCGAGATACGCAGTATTTT
TRBV15	NA	TRBJ1-1	large	CATSRDTEEDTEAFF	TGTGCCACCAGCAGAGATACGGAAGAGGACACTGAAGCTTTCTTT
TRBV11-1	NA	TRBJ1-3	NA	CASSLSSGNTINF	TGTGCCAGCAGCTTATCCTCTGGAAACACCATAAATTTT
TRBV7-3	NA	TRBJ2-7	few	CASSKQGYEQYF	TGTGCCAGCAGCAAACAGGGCTACGAGCAGTACTTC
TRBV11-2	NA	TRBJ2-2	few	CASSLGGAGSYTGELFF	TGTGCCAGCAGCTTAGGAGGGGCGGGGTCATACACCGGGGAGCTGTTTTTT
TRBV6-1	TRBD1	TRBJ1-6	hyperexpanded	CASSTGVRSSYNSPLHF	TGTGCCAGCAGCACAGGGGTTCGCAGCTCCTATAATTCACCCCTCCACTTT
TRBV5-6	NA	TRBJ2-7	NA	CASSVGQLTYEQYF	TGTGCCAGCAGCGTAGGACAGTTGACCTACGAGCAGTACTTC
TRBV15	NA	TRBJ2-1	few	CATSRGPMSSYNEQFF	TGTGCCACCAGCAGAGGACCGATGAGCTCCTACAATGAGCAGTTCTTC
TRBV12-3/TRBV12-4	TRBD1	TRBJ2-3	few	CASVRDRATDTQYF	TGTGCCAGCGTAAGGGACAGGGCCACAGATACGCAGTATTTT
TRBV7-6	TRBD2	TRBJ2-3	NA	CASSSLAGGPRISADTQYF	TGTGCCAGCAGCTCATTAGCGGGGGGGCCTCGTATTAGCGCAGATACGCAGTATTTT
TRBV5-1	TRBD1	TRBJ2-7	NA	CASSSPGTGSHEQYF	TGCGCCAGCAGCTCACCCGGGACAGGGTCGCACGAGCAGTACTTC
TRBV18	NA	TRBJ2-1	NA	CASSPGGPHNEQFF	TGTGCCAGCTCACCAGGGGGCCCACACAATGAGCAGTTCTTC
TRBV6-1	NA	TRBJ1-1	NA	CASIKLEGFMNTEAFF	TGTGCCAGCATCAAACTGGAGGGCTTTATGAACACTGAAGCTTTCTTT
TRBV4-1	TRBD1	TRBJ2-1	NA	CASSQYGTGSMLGEQFF	TGCGCCAGCAGCCAATACGGGACAGGGTCCATGTTAGGTGAGCAGTTCTTC
TRBV18	NA	TRBJ1-2	few	CASSPQAQDYGYTF	TGTGCCAGCTCACCACAGGCCCAGGACTATGGCTACACCTTC
TRBV13	NA	TRBJ1-1	NA	CASRMDGRAVAEAFF	TGTGCCAGCAGGATGGACGGGCGGGCTGTAGCTGAAGCTTTCTTT
TRBV10-1	NA	TRBJ2-2	NA	CASSEGTGDTGELFF	TGCGCCAGCAGTGAGGGGACGGGAGACACCGGGGAGCTGTTTTTT
TRBV2	NA	TRBJ1-4	NA	CASSVNVNEKLFF	TGTGCCAGCAGTGTCAATGTTAATGAAAAACTGTTTTTT
TRBV5-1	NA	TRBJ1-2	NA	CASSLSTANYGYTF	TGCGCCAGCAGCTTGAGCACAGCTAACTATGGCTACACCTTC
TRBV6-4	NA	TRBJ1-1	NA	CAISDLTEISFF	TGTGCCATCAGTGACTTGACCGAGATAAGTTTCTTT
TRBV5-1	TRBD2	TRBJ2-7	NA	CASSPGTSGGLYEQYF	TGCGCCAGCAGCCCGGGGACTAGCGGGGGGCTGTACGAGCAGTACTTC
TRBV20-1	NA	TRBJ2-7	NA	CSAAFKLGLSYEQYF	TGCAGTGCCGCTTTTAAACTAGGTCTCTCCTACGAGCAGTACTTC
TRBV30	NA	TRBJ1-5	NA	CAWSVQPGSAQHF	TGTGCCTGGAGTGTACAACCGGGCTCGGCCCAGCATTTT
TRBV11-2	TRBD2	TRBJ2-1	NA	CASRLGTNNEQFF	TGTGCCAGCAGACTAGGGACTAACAATGAGCAGTTCTTC
TRBV13	NA	TRBJ2-1	NA	CASSLESQGDSYYNEQFF	TGTGCCAGCAGCTTAGAGTCTCAGGGGGACTCTTACTACAATGAGCAGTTCTTC
TRBV7-9	NA	TRBJ2-1	NA	CASSLPEVGEQFF	TGTGCCAGCAGCCTCCCGGAAGTTGGAGAGCAGTTCTTC
TRBV11-3	TRBD2	TRBJ2-1	NA	CASSLLAGSPDSYNEQFF	TGTGCCAGCAGCTTATTAGCGGGGAGCCCTGACTCCTACAATGAGCAGTTCTTC
TRBV29-1	NA	TRBJ1-6	NA	CSVARDYNSPLHF	TGCAGCGTTGCAAGAGACTATAATTCACCCCTCCACTTT
TRBV20-1	NA	TRBJ1-1	NA	CSAMGFGNTEAFF	TGCAGTGCTATGGGCTTTGGGAACACTGAAGCTTTCTTT
TRBV5-5	NA	TRBJ2-1	NA	CASSFRQLSYNEQFF	TGCGCCAGCAGCTTTCGGCAGCTCTCCTACAATGAGCAGTTCTTC
TRBV7-9	NA	TRBJ1-5	few	CASSLEGQPQHF	TGTGCCAGCAGCTTAGAAGGTCAGCCCCAGCATTTT
TRBV6-1	NA	TRBJ1-1	NA	CASSREEMNTEAFF	TGTGCCAGCTCGAGGGAAGAGATGAACACTGAAGCTTTCTTT
TRBV14	TRBD1	TRBJ2-1	NA	CASSPGTAAYNEQFF	TGTGCCAGCAGCCCCGGGACAGCAGCCTACAATGAGCAGTTCTTC
TRBV29-1	NA	TRBJ1-2	NA	CSVEDRTGNGYTF	TGCAGCGTTGAAGACCGAACAGGGAATGGCTACACCTTC
TRBV7-9	NA	TRBJ2-3	NA	CASSPDSDTQYF	TGTGCCAGCAGCCCAGATTCGGATACGCAGTATTTT
TRBV30	TRBD2	TRBJ2-3	once	CAWMVAGGPMTPDTQYF	TGTGCCTGGATGGTAGCGGGGGGGCCAATGACCCCAGATACGCAGTATTTT
TRBV5-1	NA	TRBJ2-7	NA	CASSPIGLSRYEQYF	TGCGCCAGCAGCCCTATCGGCTTGTCGAGGTACGAGCAGTACTTC
TRBV27	NA	TRBJ2-3	NA	CASSLYSPSGDTQYF	TGTGCCAGCAGTTTATACTCTCCGTCCGGGGATACGCAGTATTTT
TRBV5-1	NA	TRBJ2-7	few	CASSFQGNSYEQYF	TGCGCCAGCAGCTTCCAGGGGAACTCCTACGAGCAGTACTTC
TRBV2	NA	TRBJ2-3	NA	CASSGRGVADTQYF	TGTGCCAGCAGTGGGAGGGGCGTCGCAGATACGCAGTATTTT
TRBV6-1	NA	TRBJ2-1	NA	CASSGTSFAYNEQFF	TGTGCCAGCAGTGGAACTAGCTTTGCTTACAATGAGCAGTTCTTC
TRBV2	TRBD2	TRBJ2-1	NA	CASPRGTSGGEQFF	TGTGCCTCGCCCCGGGGGACTAGCGGGGGGGAGCAGTTCTTC
TRBV5-5	TRBD1	TRBJ1-3	NA	CASSQRDRGVPGPLSGNTIYF	TGTGCCAGCAGCCAGAGGGACAGGGGTGTTCCTGGCCCTCTCTCTGGAAACACCATATATTTT